This note documents a single T cell receptor (beta chain) sequence. Its specificity is unknown. The data stem from a study of cytomegalovirus exposure and HLA in healthy donors. Regarding the study as a whole: It was reported in a later analysis that an Asian-associated ancestry cluster showed fewer N-insertions than the approximately 700-donor mean.

Both 60 Vbeta primers and 13 Jbeta primers went into the PCR. The method was immunoSEQ multiplex PCR; TCRdb's version includes in-frame clones alone and lacks a portion of them. This table holds 150,000 to 250,000 clones, around 77% found once. V dropped 3 bases and J dropped 6; count of bases not matched to a gene: 7. This CDR3 is 15 amino acids long. The germline gives CDR1 SGHDT, CDR2 YYEEEE. The source is a man in his thirties or forties in good health and CMV-seronegative. The source material was PBMCs. The rearrangement joins TRBV5-6 to TRBJ2-1, with 9 bases matching TRBD2. CDR3 DNA sequence: TGTGCCAGCAGCTCTATCCTAGCGGGACCCAATGAGCAGTTCTTC. Encoded protein: CASSSILAGPNEQFF.